This TCR beta chain was recorded in a study of blood T cell repertoires in COVID-19. At the level of the study: Researchers got acute and convalescent COVID-19 samples from the United States, Italy and Spain. PBMCs, B-cell-depleted T cells, or T cells were the source of the cDNA or gDNA that made up the material.

As handled by the study authors: It was from reference gene primer amplification that nucleated cell counts were estimated. The table came from immunoSEQ multiplex PCR; TCRdb's copy has only in-frame clones and leaves some out. That table is the source of V, J and clone size, and D and trimming were worked out from the DNA. Of 650,000 to 800,000 clones in the sample, about 90% were seen once. This clonotype was sampled from a woman younger than 30 with acute or convalescent COVID-19. Sequenced: peripheral blood.

The CDR3 sequence: CASGRQTNTEAFF. The CDR3 DNA reads as TGTGCCAGCGGAAGACAGACGAACACTGAAGCTTTCTTT. The chain carries TRBV2 and TRBJ1-1; TRBD1 might be the D (5 bases). CDR3 length: 13 amino acids. CDR1 and CDR2 (germline): SNHLY, FYNNEI. V was trimmed by 8 bases and J by 1 base, leaving 11 bases between them.